Each of the 5 T cell receptor beta chains below was sequenced from the same sample in a study of response to subunit inactivated influenza vaccine. MiXCR was run by TCRdb on the RT-PCR reads, yielding one entry per CDR3 protein. The data hold about 700,000 distinct CDR3 sequences, with 14% observed a single time. This specimen was PBMCs from blood, taken less than 15 days before vaccination. These receptors were collected from a man in his forties or fifties who received an inactivated influenza vaccine.

Remarks on this clonotype: Given a much more abundant clone one base away, this may be a read error. The genes are TRBV12-3 or TRBV12-4 and TRBJ2-1; tentative D call: TRBD1 (5 bases). V lost 6 bases and J 5 bases, leaving 17 bases between the germline ends. The CDR3 length is 15 residues. CDR3 coding DNA: TGTGCCAGCAGACTGACAGTGTCTTACCACAATGAGCAGTTCTTC. This encodes CASRLTVSYHNEQFF.

This clonotype was picked up a small number of times. The chain is built from TRBV7-9 and TRBJ2-1, with a weak D call TRBD2 (5 bases). Germline V gives CDR1 SEHNR, CDR2 FQNEAQ (reference sequence). CDR3 length: 15 residues. Trimming cost V 3 bases and J 8 bases, with 17 bases left between them. DNA of the CDR3: TGTGCCAGCAGCTTTTCGTGGTTCGCGGGCGATGAGCAGTTCTTC. As protein: CASSFSWFAGDEQFF.

This clonotype occurred a few times. CDR3 nucleotide sequence: TGTGCCAGCAGTGTCCAGGGGCCCAACTACGAGCAGTACTTC. It codes for CASSVQGPNYEQYF. This chain connects TRBV2 to TRBJ2-7; possible D gene TRBD1, 6 bases. CDR1 is SNHLY and CDR2 is FYNNEI in the germline V gene. The CDR3 extends over 14 amino acids. V was cut by 4 bases and J by 3 bases, with 13 bases left in between.

The chain has TRBV20-1 and TRBJ2-1, with D perhaps matching TRBD2 (6 bases). V lost 3 bases and J lost 0, with 12 bases in between. The CDR3 sequence is 15 residues long. Germline CDR1 is DFQATT and CDR2 is SNEGSKA (reference sequence). The CDR3 is CSARGDGSSYNEQFF. DNA for the CDR3: TGCAGTGCTAGGGGGGACGGGAGCTCCTACAATGAGCAGTTCTTC.

The J gene is TRBJ1-1, the V gene TRBV9; D gene ambiguous. This CDR3 has 15 residues. Trimming took off 0 bases at V and 0 bases at J, with 9 bases between the two ends. The germline CDR1 and CDR2 sequences are SGDLS and YYNGEE. Here the CDR3 reads CASSVGPALNTEAFF. In nucleotides, the CDR3 is TGTGCCAGCAGCGTAGGGCCAGCTTTGAACACTGAAGCTTTCTTT.